One sample yielded the 3 T cell receptor beta chains listed below, sequenced in a study of T cell repertoires in cytomegalovirus infection. TCRdb called the reads again in MiXCR, with one record for every CDR3 protein. The sample has about a million distinct CDR3 sequences, around 29% seen once. Which antigens these TCRs recognize remains unknown. The sample in question was cultured CD8+ T cells from PBMCs, obtained from culture after CMV antigen stimulation. The receptors stem from a human donor in good health (CMV status not recorded). Some clones in this sample may be carry-over from other donors' samples.

This clonotype showed up many times. The chain recombines TRBV7-6 with TRBJ2-1; D perhaps matches TRBD2 (6 bases). The V end was cut by 5 bases, the J end by 4 bases, with 21 bases between. The CDR3 has 17 amino acids. In germline, CDR1 is SGHVS, CDR2 FNYEAQ. CDR3 sequence (DNA): TGTGCCAGCAGCCCCCTAAATGGGGGGACGGCATACAATGAGCAGTTCTTC. Translation: CASSPLNGGTAYNEQFF. Together with reference TRBV7-6 and TRBJ2-1, the CDR3 gives the full variable domain: GAGVSQSPRYKVTKRGQDVALRCDPISGHVSLYWYRQALGQGPEFLTYFNYEAQQDKSGLPNDRFSAERPEGSISTLTIQRTEQRDSAMYRCASSPLNGGTAYNEQFFGPGTRLTVL.

This clonotype was observed a few times. V gene TRBV7-8 combines with J gene TRBJ1-5; D gene unclear. The CDR3 extends over 13 amino acids. CDR1 SGHVS and CDR2 FQNEAQ come from the germline V gene. Trimming took 6 bases from V and 3 from J, leaving 9 bases between them. CDR3 amino acids: CASSPTLNQPQHF. CDR3 DNA: TGTGCCAGCAGTCCAACCCTCAATCAGCCCCAGCATTTT. Supplemented by reference TRBV7-8 and TRBJ1-5, the full variable domain reads GAGVSQSPRYKVAKRGQDVALRCDPISGHVSLFWYQQALGQGPEFLTYFQNEAQLDKSGLPSDRFFAERPEGSVSTLKIQRTQQEDSAVYLCASSPTLNQPQHFGDGTRLSIL.

The rearrangement links TRBV7-9 to TRBJ1-2, with D possibly TRBD1 on 6 matching bases. This CDR3 is 16 amino acids long. Deletions cut 7 bases from V and 2 bases from J, with 20 bases between. In germline, CDR1 is SEHNR, CDR2 FQNEAQ (reference sequence). CDR3 region: CASIATGTPANYGYTF. The CDR3 bases are TGTGCCAGCATCGCAACCGGGACACCCGCGAACTATGGCTACACCTTC.